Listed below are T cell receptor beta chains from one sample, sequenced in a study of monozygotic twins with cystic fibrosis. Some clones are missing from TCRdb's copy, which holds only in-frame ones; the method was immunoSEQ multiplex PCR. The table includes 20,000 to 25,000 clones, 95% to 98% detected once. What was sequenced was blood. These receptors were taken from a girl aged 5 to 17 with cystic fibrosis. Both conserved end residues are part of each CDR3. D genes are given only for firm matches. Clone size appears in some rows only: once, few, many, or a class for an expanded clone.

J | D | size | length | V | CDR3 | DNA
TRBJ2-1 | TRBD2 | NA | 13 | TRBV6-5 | CASRQLARGEQFF | TGTGCCAGCAGACAACTAGCGAGAGGGGAGCAGTTCTTC
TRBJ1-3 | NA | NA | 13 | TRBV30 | CAWTVNSGNTIYF | TGTGCCTGGACAGTGAACTCTGGAAACACCATATATTTT
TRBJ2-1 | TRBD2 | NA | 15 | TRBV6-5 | CASSFSGRGYNEQFF | TGTGCCAGCAGCTTTAGCGGGAGGGGATACAATGAGCAGTTCTTC
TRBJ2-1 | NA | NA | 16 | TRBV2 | CASRLSSGMSYNEQFF | TGTGCCAGCAGGCTCTCTTCGGGAATGTCCTACAATGAGCAGTTCTTC
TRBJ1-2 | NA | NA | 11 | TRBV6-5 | CARGRSHGYTF | TGTGCCAGAGGACGGTCTCATGGCTACACCTTC
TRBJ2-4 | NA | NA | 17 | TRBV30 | CAWSPPRLGIAKNIQYF | TGTGCCTGGAGCCCTCCCCGACTGGGTATAGCCAAAAACATTCAGTACTTC
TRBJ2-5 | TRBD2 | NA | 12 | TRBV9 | CASTGREGTQYF | TGTGCCAGCACAGGCAGGGAGGGGACCCAGTACTTC
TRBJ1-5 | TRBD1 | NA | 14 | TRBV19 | CASRPDRGPQPQHF | TGTGCCAGTAGGCCTGACAGGGGGCCTCAGCCCCAGCATTTT
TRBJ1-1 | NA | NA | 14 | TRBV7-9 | CASSWVKGVTEAFF | TGTGCCAGCAGCTGGGTAAAGGGGGTCACTGAAGCTTTCTTT
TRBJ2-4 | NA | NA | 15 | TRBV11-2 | CASSLVWGAKNIQYF | TGTGCCAGCAGCTTAGTCTGGGGAGCCAAAAACATTCAGTACTTC
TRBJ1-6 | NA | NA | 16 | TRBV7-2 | CASSPEAGRTNSPLHF | TGTGCCAGCAGCCCCGAAGCCGGGCGAACTAATTCACCCCTCCACTTT
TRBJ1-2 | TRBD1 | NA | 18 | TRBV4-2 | CASSPGDRGWVEGYGYTF | TGTGCCAGCAGCCCAGGGGACAGGGGGTGGGTTGAGGGCTATGGCTACACCTTC
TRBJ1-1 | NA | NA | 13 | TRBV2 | CASQIGRNTEAFF | TGTGCCAGTCAAATAGGGAGGAACACTGAAGCTTTCTTT
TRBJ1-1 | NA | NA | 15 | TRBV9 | CASSVAGGSRTEAFF | TGTGCCAGCAGCGTAGCAGGCGGGTCGCGCACTGAAGCTTTCTTT
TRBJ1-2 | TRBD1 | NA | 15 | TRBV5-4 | CASSLTGTGSYGYTF | TGTGCCAGCAGCCTAACCGGGACAGGGTCCTATGGCTACACCTTC
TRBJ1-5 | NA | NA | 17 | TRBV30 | CAWSVPELSNSNQPQHF | TGTGCCTGGAGTGTACCGGAGCTATCAAATAGCAATCAGCCCCAGCATTTT
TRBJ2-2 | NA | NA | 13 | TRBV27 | CASSLWTTGELFF | TGTGCCAGCAGTTTATGGACAACCGGGGAGCTGTTTTTT
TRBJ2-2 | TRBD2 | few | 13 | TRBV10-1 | CASPGRDTGELFF | TGCGCCAGTCCGGGGAGGGACACCGGGGAGCTGTTTTTT
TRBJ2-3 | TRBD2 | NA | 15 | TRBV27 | CASSRLAGWGDTQYF | TGTGCCAGCAGTCGACTAGCGGGATGGGGGGATACGCAGTATTTT
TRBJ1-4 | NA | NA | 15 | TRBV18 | CASSPRGQSNEKLFF | TGTGCCAGCTCACCACGTGGTCAGAGTAATGAAAAACTGTTTTTT
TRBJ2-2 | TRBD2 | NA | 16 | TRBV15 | CATSRDSGVYTGELFF | TGTGCCACCAGCAGAGACAGCGGGGTTTACACCGGGGAGCTGTTTTTT
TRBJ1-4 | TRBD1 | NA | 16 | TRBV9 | CASSTNSGTGNEKLFF | TGTGCCAGCAGCACCAACTCCGGGACAGGGAATGAAAAACTGTTTTTT
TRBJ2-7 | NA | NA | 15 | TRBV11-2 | CASSLTSGLSYEQYF | TGTGCCAGCAGCCTTACTTCGGGACTCAGCTACGAGCAGTACTTC
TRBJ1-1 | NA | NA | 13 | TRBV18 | CASSTTGRTEAFF | TGTGCCAGCTCAACGACAGGTCGGACTGAAGCTTTCTTT
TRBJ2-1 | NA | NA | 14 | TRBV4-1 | CASSVADALAEQFF | TGCGCCAGCAGCGTAGCGGACGCCTTAGCCGAGCAGTTCTTC
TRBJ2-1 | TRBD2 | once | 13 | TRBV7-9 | CASGTSGSHEQFF | TGTGCCAGCGGGACTAGCGGTTCCCATGAGCAGTTCTTC
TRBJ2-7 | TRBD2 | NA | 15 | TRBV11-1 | CASSLRLAATYEQYF | TGTGCCAGCAGCTTACGGCTAGCGGCTACCTACGAGCAGTACTTC
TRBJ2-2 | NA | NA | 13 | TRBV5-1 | CASSHPGTGELFF | TGCGCCAGCAGTCACCCTGGCACCGGGGAGCTGTTTTTT
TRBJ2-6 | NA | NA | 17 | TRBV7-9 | CASRPPTTGSGANVLTF | TGTGCCAGCAGGCCCCCGACGACAGGCTCTGGGGCCAACGTCCTGACTTTC
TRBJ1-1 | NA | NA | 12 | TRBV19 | CASSSIRTEAFF | TGTGCCAGTAGTTCTATTCGGACTGAAGCTTTCTTT
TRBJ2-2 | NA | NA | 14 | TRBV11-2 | CASSLGIQTGELFF | TGTGCCAGCAGCTTAGGGATCCAGACCGGGGAGCTGTTTTTT
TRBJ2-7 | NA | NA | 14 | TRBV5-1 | CASSFTTRNYEQYF | TGCGCCAGCAGCTTCACAACGCGCAACTACGAGCAGTACTTC
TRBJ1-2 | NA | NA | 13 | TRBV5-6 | CASSFGPAGGYTF | TGTGCCAGCAGCTTTGGACCCGCTGGGGGCTACACCTTC
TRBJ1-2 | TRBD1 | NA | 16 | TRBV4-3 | CASSPQGQITNYGYTF | TGCGCCAGCAGTCCCCAGGGACAGATAACTAACTATGGCTACACCTTC
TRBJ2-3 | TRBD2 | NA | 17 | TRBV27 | CASTLRGLAGLTDTQYF | TGTGCCAGCACCTTACGGGGACTAGCGGGACTCACAGATACGCAGTATTTT
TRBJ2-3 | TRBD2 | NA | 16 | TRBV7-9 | CASSLALAGGTDTQYF | TGTGCCAGCAGCTTAGCCCTAGCGGGAGGTACAGATACGCAGTATTTT
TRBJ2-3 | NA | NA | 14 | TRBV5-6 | CASSWQGTADTQYF | TGTGCCAGCAGCTGGCAGGGGACGGCAGATACGCAGTATTTT
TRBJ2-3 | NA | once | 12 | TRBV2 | CASSDRADTQYF | TGTGCCAGCAGTGATAGGGCGGATACGCAGTATTTT
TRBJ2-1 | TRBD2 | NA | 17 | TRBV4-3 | CASSPFAGEVLYNEQFF | TGCGCCAGCAGCCCCTTCGCGGGAGAGGTTTTATACAATGAGCAGTTCTTC
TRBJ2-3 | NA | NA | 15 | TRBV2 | CASRTGGGHTDTQYF | TGTGCCAGCAGGACAGGAGGGGGACACACAGATACGCAGTATTTT
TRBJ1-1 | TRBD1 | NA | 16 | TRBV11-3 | CASTVGDRGRHTEAFF | TGTGCCAGCACCGTGGGGGACAGGGGACGACACACTGAAGCTTTCTTT
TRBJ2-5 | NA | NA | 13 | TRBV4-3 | CASSQNLRETQYF | TGCGCCAGCAGCCAAAATCTTAGGGAGACCCAGTACTTC
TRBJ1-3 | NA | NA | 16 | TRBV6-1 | CASSGNRAVSGNTIYF | TGTGCCAGCAGTGGAAACAGGGCCGTCTCTGGAAACACCATATATTTT
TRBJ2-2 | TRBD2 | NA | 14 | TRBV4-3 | CASSQVPSGKGLFF | TGCGCCAGCAGCCAAGTCCCTAGCGGGAAGGGGCTGTTTTTT
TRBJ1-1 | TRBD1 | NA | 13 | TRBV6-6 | CASARGMNTEAFF | TGTGCCAGTGCCAGGGGGATGAACACTGAAGCTTTCTTT
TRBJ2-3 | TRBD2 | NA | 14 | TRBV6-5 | CASRAGGRTDTQYF | TGTGCCAGCCGAGCGGGAGGGCGCACAGATACGCAGTATTTT
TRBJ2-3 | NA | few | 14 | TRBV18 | CASSPSRGGDTQYF | TGTGCCAGCTCACCTTCGCGGGGCGGAGATACGCAGTATTTT
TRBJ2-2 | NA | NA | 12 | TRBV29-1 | CSVEKGVGELFF | TGCAGCGTTGAAAAGGGGGTCGGGGAGCTGTTTTTT
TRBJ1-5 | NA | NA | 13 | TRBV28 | CASSTGSNQPQHF | TGTGCCAGCAGTACAGGGAGCAATCAGCCCCAGCATTTT
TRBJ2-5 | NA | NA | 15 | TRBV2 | CASSDRTTPGETQYF | TGTGCCAGCAGCGATAGGACCACGCCGGGAGAGACCCAGTACTTC
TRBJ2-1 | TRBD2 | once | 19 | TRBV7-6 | CASSPMGLAGAASYNEQFF | TGTGCCAGCAGCCCCATGGGACTAGCGGGAGCCGCGTCCTACAATGAGCAGTTCTTC
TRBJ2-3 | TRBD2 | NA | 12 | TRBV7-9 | CAGARGADTQYF | TGTGCCGGGGCTCGGGGGGCAGATACGCAGTATTTT
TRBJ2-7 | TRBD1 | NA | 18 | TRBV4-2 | CASSQDAAGTVGVYEQYF | TGTGCCAGCAGCCAAGATGCGGCCGGGACAGTGGGCGTTTACGAGCAGTACTTC
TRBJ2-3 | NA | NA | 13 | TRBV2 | CASKTRFTDTQYF | TGTGCCAGCAAGACTAGGTTTACAGATACGCAGTATTTT
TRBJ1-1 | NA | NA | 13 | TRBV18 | CASSFAGGSEAFF | TGTGCCAGCTCCTTCGCCGGGGGGTCTGAAGCTTTCTTT
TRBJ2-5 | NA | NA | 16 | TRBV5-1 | CASSWTTMGGGETQYF | TGCGCCAGCAGCTGGACGACAATGGGAGGCGGAGAGACCCAGTACTTC
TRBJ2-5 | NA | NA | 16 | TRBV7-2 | CASSHTSGAYQETQYF | TGTGCCAGCAGTCATACTTCCGGGGCCTACCAAGAGACCCAGTACTTC
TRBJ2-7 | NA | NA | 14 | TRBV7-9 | CASSLVGPIHEQYF | TGTGCCAGCAGCTTAGTCGGGCCGATCCACGAGCAGTACTTC
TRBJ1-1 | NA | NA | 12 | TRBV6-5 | CASTPGGTEAFF | TGTGCCAGCACCCCGGGGGGGACTGAAGCTTTCTTT